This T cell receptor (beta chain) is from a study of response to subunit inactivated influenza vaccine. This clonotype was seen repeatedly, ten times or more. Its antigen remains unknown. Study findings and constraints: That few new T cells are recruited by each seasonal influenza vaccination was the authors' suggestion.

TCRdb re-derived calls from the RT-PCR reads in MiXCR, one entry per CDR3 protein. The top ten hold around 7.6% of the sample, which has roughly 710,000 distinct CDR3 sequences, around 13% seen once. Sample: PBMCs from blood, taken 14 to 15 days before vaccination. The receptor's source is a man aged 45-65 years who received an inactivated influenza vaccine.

The CDR3 nucleotides read TGCGCCAGCAGCTTGAGGGGGAACTATGGCTACACCTTC. Its protein is CASSLRGNYGYTF. The chain uses TRBV5-1 and TRBJ1-2; TRBD1 is a possible D gene (6 bases). The CDR3 contains 13 residues. Germline-derived CDR1 and CDR2 are SGHRS and YFSETQ. V dropped 1 base and J dropped 2 bases, with 6 bases sitting between them.